These T cell receptor beta chains were read from a single sample in a study of T cells expressing NK-cell markers. From the 5' RACE reads, TCRdb lists one entry per CDR3 protein and no DNA. There are roughly 380,000 distinct CDR3 sequences in the sample, with 4% to 6.5% held by the top ten. The sequencing sample was made of blood T cells: a sorted CD56 or NKG2C T cell subset, CD4+ or CD8+ T cells, or bulk PBMC T cells (not recorded which). All receptors derive from a man aged 18-69 years in good health. Both conserved end residues are part of each CDR3.

v_call	j_call	cdr3_aa
TRBV20-1	TRBJ2-3	CSAPNPASRTDTQYF
TRBV3-1	TRBJ2-7	CASSQGYEQYF
TRBV3-1	TRBJ2-6	CASSQDRGPNFVLTF
TRBV18	TRBJ2-7	CASSGGRLGQGAYEQYF
TRBV12-3/TRBV12-4	TRBJ2-5	CASSRIQGYTETQYF
TRBV5-5	TRBJ2-7	CASSAGWDRGDEQYF
TRBV20-1	TRBJ2-3	CSADGLAGNSGTDTQYF
TRBV5-1	TRBJ2-7	CASSLETAVRDEQYF
TRBV20-1	TRBJ2-7	CSARDKGRDAVSYEQYF
TRBV6-2/TRBV6-3	TRBJ2-1	CASSGTGGGGYNEQFF
TRBV6-6	TRBJ2-3	CASRLDPTDTQYF
TRBV11-2	TRBJ1-2	CASSSSPQTTGYGYTF
TRBV5-6	TRBJ2-3	CASSLAGLGQYGELTYF
TRBV6-1	TRBJ1-6	CASSGERQATFNSPLHF
TRBV9	TRBJ1-2	CASSDQGDSGYYGYTF
TRBV6-6	TRBJ2-3	CASSSLGLGTQYF
TRBV12-3/TRBV12-4	TRBJ1-4	CASSLHRAANEKLFF
TRBV18	TRBJ1-4	CASSRGNEKLFF
TRBV29-1	TRBJ1-1	CSVVASGTGVTEAFF
TRBV12-3/TRBV12-4	TRBJ1-1	CASSLIGGNTEAFF
TRBV5-4	TRBJ2-3	CASSPSRPSTDTQYF
TRBV3-1	TRBJ2-5	CASSPRGGTSGGETQYF
TRBV5-6	TRBJ2-3	CASTYHQRQYF
TRBV20-1	TRBJ2-3	CSAPSTGFITDTQYF
TRBV7-3	TRBJ2-7	CASSPTASSYEQYF
TRBV4-2	TRBJ2-1	CASSQSGGAAYNEQFF
TRBV12-5	TRBJ1-6	CASGFEGNNSPLHF
TRBV18	TRBJ1-5	CASSPTKSGPNQPQHF
TRBV28	TRBJ2-3	CASRPRTGTSRDTQYF